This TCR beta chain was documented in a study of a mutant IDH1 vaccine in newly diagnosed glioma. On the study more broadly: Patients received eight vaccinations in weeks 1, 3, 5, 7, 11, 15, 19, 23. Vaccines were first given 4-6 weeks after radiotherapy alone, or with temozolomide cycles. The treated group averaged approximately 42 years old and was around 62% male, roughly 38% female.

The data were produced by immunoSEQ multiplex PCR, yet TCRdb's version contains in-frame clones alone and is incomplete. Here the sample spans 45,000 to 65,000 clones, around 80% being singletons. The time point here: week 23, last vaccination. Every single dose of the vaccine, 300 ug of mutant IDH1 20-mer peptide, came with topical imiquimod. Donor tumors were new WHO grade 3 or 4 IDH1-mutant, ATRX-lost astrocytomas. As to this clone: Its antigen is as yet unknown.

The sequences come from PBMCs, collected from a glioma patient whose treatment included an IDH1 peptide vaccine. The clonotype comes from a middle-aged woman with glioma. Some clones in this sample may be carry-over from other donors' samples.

DNA of the CDR3: TGTGCCAGCAGTTCACCTAGGGACACCCCATACTATGGCTACACCTTC. The encoded protein is CASSSPRDTPYYGYTF. The V gene is TRBV7-8, the J gene TRBJ1-2; a possible D gene is TRBD1 (6 bases). The germline CDR1 and CDR2 sequences are SGHVS and FQNEAQ. The CDR3 has 16 residues. The V gene lost 6 bases and the J gene lost 3 bases, with 20 bases spanning the gap.